The T cell receptor beta chain described here comes from a study of blood T cells in healthy people across ages. Study-wide context: About one barcoded beta molecule per two T cells came from capture by template switching.

The use of a sample-barcoded 5' primer and a J-beta primer mix characterized a second PCR of roughly 7 to 11 cycles. A 12-random-nucleotide template-switch adaptor tagged each cDNA molecule. TCRdb ran MiXCR on the 5' RACE reads and lists one entry per CDR3 protein. The sample lists 1.5 million to 2 million distinct CDR3 sequences, 35% to 50% occurring once. This CDR3 is 15 amino acids long. V gave up 0 bases and J gave up 3 bases, with 12 bases separating them. Germline V gene data show CDR1 as DFQATT and CDR2 as SNEGSKA (reference sequence). Healthy Russian Caucasian donors spanned ages about 6 to 100 years. In the case of this clonotype: What it binds is unknown.

General study points: Across the age range, TCR beta diversity per million T cells fell in a roughly linear way.

The sequence came from a human donor in good health. The specimen sequenced was blood. This chain links TRBV20-1 with TRBJ1-5; D remains unclear. CDR3: CSARDRLTANQPQHF. CDR3 bases: TGCAGTGCTAGAGATCGTTTAACAGCCAATCAGCCCCAGCATTTT.